A single sample gave rise to the 5 T cell receptor beta chains below, sequenced in a study of T cell responses to AZD1222 COVID-19 vaccine. Libraries were prepared by immunoSEQ multiplex PCR; TCRdb keeps only in-frame clonotypes and omits some of them. The repertoire holds 66,000 or so clones, with about 90% as singletons. Specimen: peripheral blood, collected on day 0 of AZD1222 vaccination. These receptors all come from an adult in good health.

The V call is TRBV6-5, the J call TRBJ2-7; tentative D call: TRBD1 (5 bases). V lost 5 bases to trimming and J lost 0 bases, with 8 bases between them. CDR3 length: 13 residues. Looked up from germline, CDR1 is MNHEY and CDR2 is SVGAGI. The CDR3 nucleotides read TGTGCCAGCAGTATGACAGCCTCCTACGAGCAGTACTTC. Its protein is CASSMTASYEQYF.

This clone was detected only once. In the same sample, other DNA sequences code for this CDR3. The chain joins TRBV7-9 to TRBJ1-1, with a weak D call TRBD1 (6 bases). Germline loops: CDR1 SEHNR, CDR2 FQNEAQ (reference sequence). CDR3 length: 14 residues. The V end was cut by 3 bases, the J end by 0 bases, with 8 bases between. The CDR3 DNA reads as TGTGCCAGCAGCTTGGACAGCATGAACACTGAAGCTTTCTTT. It specifies CASSLDSMNTEAFF.

V usage is TRBV18 and J usage is TRBJ1-4; a possible D gene is TRBD1 (6 bases). This CDR3 region has 16 residues. The germline V and J ends were trimmed by 3 bases and 6 bases, with 17 bases remaining between them. From germline, CDR1 is KGHSH and CDR2 LQKENI. Written as DNA, the CDR3 is TGTGCCAGCTCACCGTACACAGGGTTGGTGGATGAAAAACTGTTTTTT. Residues: CASSPYTGLVDEKLFF.

The chain employs TRBV2 and TRBJ2-1; weak D call: TRBD2 (6 bases). The CDR3 length is 13 residues. Germline loops: CDR1 SNHLY, CDR2 FYNNEI. Trimming took 3 bases from V and 7 from J, leaving 10 bases between them. Here the CDR3 reads CASSDGSGNEQFF. In DNA form, the CDR3 reads TGTGCCAGCAGTGACGGGAGCGGTAATGAGCAGTTCTTC.

This clone was counted a few times. The chain uses TRBV4-2 and TRBJ2-5, with a weak D call TRBD1 (5 bases). V was shortened by 6 bases and J by 2 bases, with 16 bases between the two germline ends. The length of the CDR3 is 15 residues. Germline CDR1 is LGHNA and CDR2 is YNFKEQ. The chain's CDR3 is CASRGQTTTQETQYF. Written as DNA, the CDR3 is TGTGCCAGCAGAGGACAAACGACCACACAAGAGACCCAGTACTTC.